This T cell receptor beta chain was obtained from a study of T cell responses to AZD1222 COVID-19 vaccine. The CDR3 loop spans 16 amino acids. The V segment lost 2 bases and the J segment 0 bases; nucleotides outside the gene matches: 6. CDR1 and CDR2 (germline): KGHSH, LQKENI. Method: immunoSEQ multiplex PCR; TCRdb's copy keeps in-frame clones and lacks some. The sample holds 150,000 to 180,000 clones, about 88% seen once. The sequence was collected from an adult in good health. The chain employs TRBV18 and TRBJ2-7; 8 nucleotides match TRBD2. The sequencing used peripheral blood, collected on day 0 of AZD1222 vaccination. CDR3 protein: CASSPTKRGSSYEQYF. In DNA form, the CDR3 reads TGTGCCAGCTCACCAACAAAGCGGGGGAGCTCCTACGAGCAGTACTTC.